This T cell receptor (beta chain) originates from a study of shared clonotypes between healthy human individuals. On the study more broadly: CD4 naive and memory got three plates each, CD8 naive two, CD8 memory one. Whole-study results and caveats: Relative to clonotypes present in all four donors, those not shared had lower generation probabilities. Memory subsets had estimated richness that was generally smaller than that of naive subsets.

The naive CD8 subset, CD45RO-negative cells positively selected for CCR7, excluded terminally differentiated effector memory CD45RA+ cells. Clones were read by immunoSEQ multiplex PCR, and TCRdb kept only the in-frame ones, dropping some. The sample yields millions of clones, about 95% seen once. With regard to this clone: Antigen specificity is unknown.

The CDR3 sequence is 17 residues long. From germline, CDR1 is MNHEY and CDR2 SMNVEV (reference sequence). J gave up 6 bases and V 3 bases, and 9 bases lay outside the gene matches. The sample was naive CD8+ T cells sorted from blood. The chain carries TRBV27 and TRBJ2-3; TRBD2 matches 13 bases. The origin of this receptor is a man younger than 35 in good health. The CDR3, as DNA: TGTGCCAGCAGTTTTCTTACTAGCGGGAGGGCCGAGGATACGCAGTATTTT. It yields the protein CASSFLTSGRAEDTQYF.